A single sample gave rise to the 16 T cell receptor beta chains below, sequenced in a study of T cells in Graves' hyperthyroidism and ophthalmopathy. Amplified TCR beta CDR3 regions derived from RNA transcripts. Primed by the HTBI set, a first-round RT-PCR was run on the TCR CDR3. TCRdb reanalysed the multiplex PCR reads using MiXCR and keeps one entry per CDR3 protein. There are over 700,000 distinct CDR3 sequences in the sample; 35% occur only once, and about a third lies in the top ten. Sequencing was performed on blood. These receptor sequences come from a woman aged 40 to 50 with Graves' hyperthyroidism.

V is TRBV4-3 and J is TRBJ1-1, with 9 bases aligning to TRBD1. V trimming: 1 base; J trimming: 5 bases; junction bases outside the gene matches: 5. Germline V gene data show CDR1 as LGHNA and CDR2 as YSLEER. The CDR3 extends over 15 amino acids. The CDR3 DNA reads TGCGCCAGCAGCCAAGTACAGGGGGCGAGGACTGAAGCTTTCTTT. Residues: CASSQVQGARTEAFF.

The J gene is TRBJ2-7, the V gene TRBV4-3; D not resolved. From germline, CDR1 is LGHNA and CDR2 YSLEER. The germline V and J ends were trimmed by 2 bases and 3 bases, with 11 bases remaining between them. The CDR3 consists of 14 residues. In nucleotides, the CDR3 is TGCGCCAGCAGCCAACCCAAATCGAGCTACGAGCAGTACTTC. It specifies CASSQPKSSYEQYF.

This clonotype was seen only a few times. The chain joins TRBV7-9 to TRBJ2-3; maybe TRBD1 (6 bases). CDR1 SEHNR and CDR2 FQNEAQ come from the germline V gene (reference sequence). This CDR3 is 13 amino acids long. The germline V and J ends were trimmed by 9 bases and 4 bases, with 14 bases remaining between them. This chain's CDR3 is CASGQQGADTQYF. DNA of the CDR3: TGTGCCAGTGGTCAACAGGGAGCAGATACGCAGTATTTT.

This clonotype showed up just a few times. The CDR3 sequence is CASSWRGAQGPYGYTF. In DNA, the CDR3 is TGCGCCAGCAGCTGGCGGGGTGCGCAGGGCCCGTATGGCTACACCTTC. The V gene is TRBV5-1, the J gene TRBJ1-2; D is perhaps TRBD1 (5 bases). Trimming pared 3 bases from V and 5 bases from J, leaving 20 bases between. The CDR3 contains 16 residues. CDR1 and CDR2 from the germline V gene are SGHRS and YFSETQ. The whole variable domain, filled in from reference TRBV5-1 and TRBJ1-2, reads KAGVTQTPRYLIKTRGQQVTLSCSPISGHRSVSWYQQTPGQGLQFLFEYFSETQRNKGNFPGRFSGRQFSNSRSEMNVSTLELGDSALYLCASSWRGAQGPYGYTFGSGTRLTVV.

As concerns this clonotype: This sequence may be a read error, since a much larger clone differs from it by one base. The chain employs TRBV7-2 and TRBJ2-2; perhaps TRBD2 as D (5 bases). CDR3 length equals 16 residues. Germline values: CDR1 SGHTA, CDR2 FQGNSA. The CDR3: CASSLGPRTNTGELSF. As DNA, the CDR3 is TGTGCCAGCAGCTTAGGCCCCAGGACGAACACCGGGGAGCTGTCTTTT. Full variable domain (rest looked up from reference TRBV7-2 and TRBJ2-2): GAGVSQSPSNKVTEKGKDVELRCDPISGHTALYWYRQSLGQGLEFLIYFQGNSAPDKSGLPSDRFSAERTGGSVSTLTIQRTQQEDSAVYLCASSLGPRTNTGELSFGEGSRLTVL.

In this sample, this clonotype turned up many times. The gene calls are TRBV29-1 and TRBJ2-7; D gene unclear. V lost 4 bases and J 0 bases, leaving 10 bases between the germline ends. CDR1 and CDR2 from the germline V gene are SQVTM and ANQGSEA. The CDR3 is 13 residues long. The CDR3 sequence: CSVGAPDSYEQYF. The CDR3 DNA sequence: TGCAGCGTTGGTGCCCCGGACTCCTACGAGCAGTACTTC.

This clonotype has just a few counts. The chain has TRBV20-1 and TRBJ1-2, with 8 nucleotides matching TRBD1. This CDR3 comprises 14 residues. The junction had 9 bases not matched to a gene; V was cut back by 6 bases and J by 3 bases. Germline CDR1 reads DFQATT; CDR2 reads SNEGSKA (reference sequence). The CDR3 protein is CSAPPTGAYYGYTF. The CDR3, as DNA: TGCAGTGCCCCTCCGACAGGGGCTTACTATGGCTACACCTTC.

This clonotype was found many times. The chain combines TRBV29-1 with TRBJ1-1, with D hard to call. Germline V gene lookup returns CDR1 SQVTM and CDR2 ANQGSEA. Trimming shortened V by 3 bases and J by 0 bases, and 14 bases separated the two germline ends. This CDR3 is built from 15 residues. The chain's CDR3 is CSVEAMRSMNTEAFF. CDR3 DNA sequence: TGCAGCGTTGAGGCCATGCGGTCCATGAACACTGAAGCTTTCTTT. The whole variable domain, filled in from reference TRBV29-1 and TRBJ1-1, reads SAVISQKPSRDICQRGTSLTIQCQVDSQVTMMFWYRQQPGQSLTLIATANQGSEATYESGFVIDKFPISRPNLTFSTLTVSNMSPEDSSIYLCSVEAMRSMNTEAFFGQGTRLTVV.

The chain recombines TRBV27 with TRBJ2-5; D is possibly TRBD1 or TRBD2 (6 bases each). Trimming removed 4 bases from V and 7 bases from J, with 28 bases in between. The germline V gene has CDR1 MNHEY and CDR2 SMNVEV (reference sequence). There are 18 residues in the CDR3. CDR3 amino acids: CASSSLLNWGAPTGTQYF. The CDR3 nucleotides read TGTGCCAGCAGTTCGCTCCTCAACTGGGGGGCTCCTACTGGGACCCAGTACTTC.

A word on this clonotype: A much larger clone lies one base from this, so it may be a read error. The conserved closing phenylalanine or tryptophan is absent in this CDR3, likely reflecting a read error. The rearrangement uses TRBV10-3 and TRBJ1-6; D gene ambiguous. The CDR3 has 16 residues. Germline lookup yields CDR1 ENHRY and CDR2 SYGVKD. V was clipped by 0 bases and J by 7 bases, with 13 bases between them. The CDR3 DNA reads TGTGCCATCAGTGAGTCGGCCGGTCCCCCGAATTCACCCCTCCACGTT. Encoded protein: CAISESAGPPNSPLHV.

This chain uses TRBV25-1 with TRBJ1-4; D gene unclear. The CDR3 runs to 19 residues. The V gene's germline CDR1 is MGHDK and CDR2 SYGVNS. The V and J ends lost 0 bases and 1 base respectively, with 18 bases between them. CDR3 bases: TGTGCCAGCAGTGAATACTTGGCAGCCCTCAGGAAAACTAATGAAAAACTGTTTTTT. Translating gives CASSEYLAALRKTNEKLFF.

A note on this clonotype: This clone may be a read error of a much larger clone one base away. The chain is built from TRBV29-1 and TRBJ2-7; 8 bases map to TRBD2. The V segment lost 2 bases and the J segment 7 bases; nucleotides outside the gene matches: 19. The CDR3 spans 17 residues. Per germline, CDR1 SQVTM and CDR2 ANQGSEA. The CDR3 here is CSVESPNGAGVAREQYF. For the CDR3, the DNA is TGCAGCGTTGAATCCCCCAACGGAGCGGGAGTTGCGCGGGAGCAGTACTTC.

The chain joins TRBV30 to TRBJ1-2; D is unresolved. The CDR3 spans 13 residues. V dropped 0 bases and J dropped 5 bases, with 10 bases sitting between them. Germline CDR1 and CDR2: GTSNPN and SVGIG (reference sequence). The chain's CDR3 is CAWSVLSSYGYTF. The DNA of the CDR3 is TGTGCCTGGAGTGTACTGAGCAGTTATGGCTACACCTTC.

This chain links TRBV7-9 with TRBJ2-5; D is perhaps TRBD2 (8 bases). The germline V gene has CDR1 SEHNR and CDR2 FQNEAQ (reference sequence). This CDR3 is 14 amino acids long. V lost 5 bases to trimming and J lost 5 bases, with 15 bases between them. The CDR3 loop reads CASSTDRTSETQYF. The CDR3 region has the DNA TGTGCCAGCAGCACGGACAGGACTAGCGAGACCCAGTACTTC.

This clonotype was observed at least ten times. V and J are TRBV15 and TRBJ2-5; D gene ambiguous. This CDR3 spans 15 amino acids. Looked up from germline, CDR1 is LNHNV and CDR2 is YYDKDF (reference sequence). The V end lost 0 bases, the J end lost 5 bases, and 13 bases lay between the germline ends. The CDR3 here is CATSRDPTGRETQYF. DNA of the CDR3: TGTGCCACCAGCAGAGATCCGACGGGTAGGGAGACCCAGTACTTC. Complete variable domain (other parts from reference TRBV15 and TRBJ2-5): DAMVIQNPRYQVTQFGKPVTLSCSQTLNHNVMYWYQQKSSQAPKLLFHYYDKDFNNEADTPDNFQSRRPNTSFCFLDIRSPGLGDTAMYLCATSRDPTGRETQYFGPGTRLLVL.

The rearrangement uses TRBV5-8 and TRBJ1-6; the match to TRBD1 covers 7 bases. Per the germline V gene, CDR1 is SGHTS and CDR2 is YDEGEE. CDR3 length: 17 residues. Trimming at V came to 1 base and at J to 8 bases, leaving 12 bases not matched to a gene. CDR3 nucleotides: TGTGCCAGCAGCTTGACAGATTCAACAGGGGCGGATTCACCCCTCCACTTT. Its protein is CASSLTDSTGADSPLHF.